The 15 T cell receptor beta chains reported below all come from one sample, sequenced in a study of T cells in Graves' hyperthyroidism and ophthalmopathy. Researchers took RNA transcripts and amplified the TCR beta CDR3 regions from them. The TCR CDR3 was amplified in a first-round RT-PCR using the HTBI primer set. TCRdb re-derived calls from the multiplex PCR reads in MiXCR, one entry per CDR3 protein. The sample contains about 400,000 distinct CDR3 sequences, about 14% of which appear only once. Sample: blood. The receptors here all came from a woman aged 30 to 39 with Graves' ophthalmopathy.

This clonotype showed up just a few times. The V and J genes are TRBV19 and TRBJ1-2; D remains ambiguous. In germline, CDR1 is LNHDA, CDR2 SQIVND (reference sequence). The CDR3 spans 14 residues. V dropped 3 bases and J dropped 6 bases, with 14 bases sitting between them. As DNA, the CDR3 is TGTGCCAGTAGTATTCGTCAGGTTCGTCATGGCTACACCTTC. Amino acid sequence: CASSIRQVRHGYTF.

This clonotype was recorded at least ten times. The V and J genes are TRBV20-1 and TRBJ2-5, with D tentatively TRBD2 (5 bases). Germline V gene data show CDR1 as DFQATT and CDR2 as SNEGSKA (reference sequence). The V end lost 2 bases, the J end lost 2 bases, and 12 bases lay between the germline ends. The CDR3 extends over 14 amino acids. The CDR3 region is CSARRETMQETQYF. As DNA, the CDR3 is TGCAGTGCTAGAAGGGAGACGATGCAAGAGACCCAGTACTTC.

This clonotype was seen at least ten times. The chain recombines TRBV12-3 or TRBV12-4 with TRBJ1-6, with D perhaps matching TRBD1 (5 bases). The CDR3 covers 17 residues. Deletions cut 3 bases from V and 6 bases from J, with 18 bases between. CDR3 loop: CASSFLPQESFNSPLHF. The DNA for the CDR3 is TGTGCCAGCAGTTTTCTCCCACAGGAGAGTTTTAATTCACCCCTCCACTTT.

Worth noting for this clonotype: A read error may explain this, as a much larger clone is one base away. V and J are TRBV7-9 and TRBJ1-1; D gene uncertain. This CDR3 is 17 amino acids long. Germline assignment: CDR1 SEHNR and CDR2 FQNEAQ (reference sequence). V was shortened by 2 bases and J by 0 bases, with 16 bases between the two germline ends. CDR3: CASSLNRLSHLNTEAFF. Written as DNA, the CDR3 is TGTGCCAGCAGCTTAAACAGACTAAGCCATTTGAACACTGAAGCTTTCTTT.

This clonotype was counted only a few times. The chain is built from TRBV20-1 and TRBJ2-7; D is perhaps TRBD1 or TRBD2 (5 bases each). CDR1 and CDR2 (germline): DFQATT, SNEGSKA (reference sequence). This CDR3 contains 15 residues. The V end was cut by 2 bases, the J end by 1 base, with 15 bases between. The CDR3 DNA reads TGCAGTGCTAGATTAGTGGGACGGGGATCCTACGAGCAGTACTTC. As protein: CSARLVGRGSYEQYF.

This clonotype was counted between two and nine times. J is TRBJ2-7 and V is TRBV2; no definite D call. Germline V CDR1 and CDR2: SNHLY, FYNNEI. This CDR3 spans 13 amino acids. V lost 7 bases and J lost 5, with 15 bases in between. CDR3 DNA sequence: TGTGCCAGCACAACTGGGCTTCAGAACGAGCAGTACTTC. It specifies CASTTGLQNEQYF. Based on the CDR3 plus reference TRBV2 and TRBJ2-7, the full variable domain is EPEVTQTPSHQVTQMGQEVILRCVPISNHLYFYWYRQILGQKVEFLVSFYNNEISEKSEIFDDQFSVERPDGSNFTLKIRSTKLEDSAMYFCASTTGLQNEQYFGPGTRLTVT.

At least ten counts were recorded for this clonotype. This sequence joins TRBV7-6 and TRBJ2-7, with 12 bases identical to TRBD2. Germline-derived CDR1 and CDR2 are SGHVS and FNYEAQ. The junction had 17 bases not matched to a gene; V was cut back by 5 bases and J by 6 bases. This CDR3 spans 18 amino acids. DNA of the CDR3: TGTGCCAGCAGCCCATCAACGACTAGCGGGGGATCACGAGTCGAGCAGTACTTC. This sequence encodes CASSPSTTSGGSRVEQYF.

In DNA, the CDR3 is TGTGCCACCAGCAGAGATAATTTTGGGGGGTCACCCCTCCACTTT. It is translated as CATSRDNFGGSPLHF. This rearrangement joins TRBV15 to TRBJ1-6; a weak D match, TRBD1 (5 bases). CDR1 is LNHNV and CDR2 is YYDKDF in the germline V gene (reference sequence). The CDR3 runs to 15 residues. Trimming cost V 0 bases and J 10 bases, with 13 bases left between them.

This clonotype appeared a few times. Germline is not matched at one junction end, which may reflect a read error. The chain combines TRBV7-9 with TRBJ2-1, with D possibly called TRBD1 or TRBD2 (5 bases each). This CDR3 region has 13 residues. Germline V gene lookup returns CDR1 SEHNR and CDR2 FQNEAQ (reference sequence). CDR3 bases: TGTGCCAGCACCCCACGGTGGGGGAATGGGCAGTTCTTC. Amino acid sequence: CASTPRWGNGQFF.

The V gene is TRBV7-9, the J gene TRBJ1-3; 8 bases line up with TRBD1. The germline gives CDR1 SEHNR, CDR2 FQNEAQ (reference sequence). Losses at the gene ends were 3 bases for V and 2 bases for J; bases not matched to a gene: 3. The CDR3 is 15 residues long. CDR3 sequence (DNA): TGTGCCAGCAGCTTCCCGGACAGGGCTGGAAACACCATATATTTT. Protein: CASSFPDRAGNTIYF.

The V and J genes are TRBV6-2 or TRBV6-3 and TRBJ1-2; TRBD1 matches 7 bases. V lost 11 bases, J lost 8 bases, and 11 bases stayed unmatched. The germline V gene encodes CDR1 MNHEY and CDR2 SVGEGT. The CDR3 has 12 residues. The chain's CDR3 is CAGTTGAQGYTF. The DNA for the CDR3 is TGTGCCGGCACCACAGGGGCTCAGGGCTACACCTTC.

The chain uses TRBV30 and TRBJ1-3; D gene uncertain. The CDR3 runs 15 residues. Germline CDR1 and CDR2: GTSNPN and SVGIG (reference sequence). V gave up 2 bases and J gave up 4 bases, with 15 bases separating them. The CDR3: CAWSLPWAGGNTIYF. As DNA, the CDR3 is TGTGCCTGGAGTCTCCCTTGGGCAGGAGGAAACACCATATATTTT. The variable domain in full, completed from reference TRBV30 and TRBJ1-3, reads SQTIHQWPATLVQPVGSPLSLECTVEGTSNPNLYWYRQAAGRGLQLLFYSVGIGQISSEVPQNLSASRPQDRQFILSSKKLLLSDSGFYLCAWSLPWAGGNTIYFGEGSWLTVV.

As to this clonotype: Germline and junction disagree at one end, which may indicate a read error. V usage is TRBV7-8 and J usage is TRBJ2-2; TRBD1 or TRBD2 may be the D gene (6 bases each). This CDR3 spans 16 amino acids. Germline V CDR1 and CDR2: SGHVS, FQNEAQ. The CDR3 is CASSLGGSGNTGELLF. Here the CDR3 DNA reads TGTGCCAGCAGCTTGGGGGGCTCCGGGAACACCGGGGAGCTGCTTTTT.

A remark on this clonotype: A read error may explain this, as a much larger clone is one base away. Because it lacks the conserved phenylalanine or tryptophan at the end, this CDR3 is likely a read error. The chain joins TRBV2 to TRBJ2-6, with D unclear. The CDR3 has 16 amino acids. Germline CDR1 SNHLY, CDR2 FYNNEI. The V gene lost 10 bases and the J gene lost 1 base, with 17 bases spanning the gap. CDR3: CAINVDGWSGANVLTS. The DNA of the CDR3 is TGTGCCATCAACGTTGACGGGTGGTCTGGGGCCAACGTCCTGACTTCC.

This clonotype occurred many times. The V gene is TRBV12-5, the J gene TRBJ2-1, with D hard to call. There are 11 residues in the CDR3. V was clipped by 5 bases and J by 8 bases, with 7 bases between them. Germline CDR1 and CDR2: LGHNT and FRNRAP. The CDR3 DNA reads TGTGCTAGTGGTAGTACCTATGAGCAGTTCTTC. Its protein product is CASGSTYEQFF.